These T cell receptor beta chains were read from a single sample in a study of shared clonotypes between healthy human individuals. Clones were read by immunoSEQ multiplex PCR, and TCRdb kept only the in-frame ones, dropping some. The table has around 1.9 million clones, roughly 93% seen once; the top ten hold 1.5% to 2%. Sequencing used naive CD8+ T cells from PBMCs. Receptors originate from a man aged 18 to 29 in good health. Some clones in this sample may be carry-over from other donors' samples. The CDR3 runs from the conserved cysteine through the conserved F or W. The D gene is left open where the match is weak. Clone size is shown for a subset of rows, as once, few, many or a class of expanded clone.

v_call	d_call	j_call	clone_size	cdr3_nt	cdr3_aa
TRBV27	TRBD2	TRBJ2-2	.	TGTGCCAGCAGTTTAGTTGGAGCGGGACTTAACACCGGGGAGCTGTTTTTT	CASSLVGAGLNTGELFF
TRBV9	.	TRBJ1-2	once	TGTGCCAGCAGCGTATATGGAAACTATGGCTACACCTTC	CASSVYGNYGYTF
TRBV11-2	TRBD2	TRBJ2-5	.	TGTGCCAGCAGGTCGCGGGAGGGCCGTGAGACCCAGTACTTC	CASRSREGRETQYF
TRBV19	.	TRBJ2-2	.	TGTGCCAGTAGTGGAAGAGAGAACACCGGGGAGCTGTTTTTT	CASSGRENTGELFF
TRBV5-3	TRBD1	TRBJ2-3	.	TGTGCCAGAAGCTTGTACAGGGACAGGGCAATTTATACGCAGTATTTT	CARSLYRDRAIYTQYF
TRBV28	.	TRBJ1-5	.	TGTGCCAGCAGTCCCTCCAATCAGCCCCAGCATTTT	CASSPSNQPQHF
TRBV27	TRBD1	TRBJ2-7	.	TGTGCCAGCAGCCCATCCCTGGGACAGGCCCCACTCGAGCAGTACTTC	CASSPSLGQAPLEQYF
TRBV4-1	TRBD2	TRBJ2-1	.	TGCGCCAGCAGCTCCCGACTAGCGGGAAGCATCTATGAGCAGTTCTTC	CASSSRLAGSIYEQFF
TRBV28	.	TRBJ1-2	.	TGTGCCAGCACCTCCGTTGGGGGGGCCCTTTGGAATGGCTACACCTTC	CASTSVGGALWNGYTF
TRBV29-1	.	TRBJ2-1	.	TGCAGCGTCGCGTACGACTGGGCCCCCTACAATGAGCAGTTCTTC	CSVAYDWAPYNEQFF
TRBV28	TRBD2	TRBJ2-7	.	TGTGCCAGCAGTTTATGGACTAGCGGGACAAACGAGCAGTACTTC	CASSLWTSGTNEQYF
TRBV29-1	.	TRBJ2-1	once	TGCAGCGTTGTTCCCCACCTAGACACGCGGGTTTTTGTTGTAAATGAGCAGTTCTTC	CSVVPHLDTRVFVVNEQFF
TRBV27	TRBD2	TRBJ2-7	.	TGTGCCAGCACCCCCACCGTCAGCGGGAGTCCCTACGAGCAGTACTTC	CASTPTVSGSPYEQYF
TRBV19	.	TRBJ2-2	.	TGTGCCAGTAGTATGGAGGGGGCTAACACCGGGGAGCTGTTTTTT	CASSMEGANTGELFF
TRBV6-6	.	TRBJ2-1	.	TGTGCCAGCATGATTGGTGTGACCCTTAACAATGAGCAGTTCTTC	CASMIGVTLNNEQFF
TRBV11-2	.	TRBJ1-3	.	TGTGCCAGCAGCTCGAACCGGGACAACCGAAACACCATATATTTT	CASSSNRDNRNTIYF
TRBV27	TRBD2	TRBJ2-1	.	TGTGCCAGCAGTTTATCGGCTAGCGGCTTCTACAATGAGCAGTTCTTC	CASSLSASGFYNEQFF
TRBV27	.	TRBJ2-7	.	TGTGCCAGCAGTTTATTTCCGGGACCGATATACGAGCAGTACTTC	CASSLFPGPIYEQYF
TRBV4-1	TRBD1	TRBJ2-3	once	TGCGCCAGCAGCCCACGACAGGGGGCGCTTGGCACAGATACGCAGTATTTT	CASSPRQGALGTDTQYF
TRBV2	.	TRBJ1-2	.	TGTGCCAGCAGAGACCGGGCACCCATGGCGGCCACTCAGGGAAACACCTTC	CASRDRAPMAATQGNTF
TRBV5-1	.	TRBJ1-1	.	TGCGCCAGCAGCTGGGTGGGGGGTTGGAACACTGAAGCTTTCTTT	CASSWVGGWNTEAFF
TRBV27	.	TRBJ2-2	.	TGTGCCAGCAGTTGGGGCCCAGGCAGTACCGGGGAGCTGTTTTTT	CASSWGPGSTGELFF
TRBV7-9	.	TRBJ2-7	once	TGTGCCAGCAGCTTAGTAGGTGGGGCAGTACCCTACGAGCAGTACTTC	CASSLVGGAVPYEQYF
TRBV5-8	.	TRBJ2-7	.	TGTGCCAGCAGCACGAGGGCCCTAAGCGGGTGGAGCTCCTACGAGCAGTACTTC	CASSTRALSGWSSYEQYF
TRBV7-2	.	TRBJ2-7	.	TGTGCCAGCAGCTTAACAGGGGGAGGGTTCGACGAGCAGTACTTC	CASSLTGGGFDEQYF
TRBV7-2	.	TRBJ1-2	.	TGTGCCAGCAGCTCCTACCGGGACGGAGCTAACTATGGCTACACCTTC	CASSSYRDGANYGYTF
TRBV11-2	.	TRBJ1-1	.	TGTGCCAGCAGCTTTACCGCCCACCGCGCGGAAGCTTTCTTT	CASSFTAHRAEAFF
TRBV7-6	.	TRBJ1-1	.	TGTGCCAGCAGTTACAGGGAGAACACTGAAGCTTTCTTT	CASSYRENTEAFF
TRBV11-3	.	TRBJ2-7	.	TGTGCCAGCAGCTTAGTGGGCCGTGGGGCAGGGTCTTCCTACGAGCAGTACTTC	CASSLVGRGAGSSYEQYF
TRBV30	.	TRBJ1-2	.	TGTGCCTGGAGTGTACGGGCAGTAGGCTACACCTTC	CAWSVRAVGYTF
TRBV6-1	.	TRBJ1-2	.	TGTGCCAGCAGTGAATGGACCCTCTATGGCTACACCTTC	CASSEWTLYGYTF
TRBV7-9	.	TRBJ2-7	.	TGTGCCAGCAGCGCACCTGAACGGGTGGAATCCTACGAGCAGTACTTC	CASSAPERVESYEQYF
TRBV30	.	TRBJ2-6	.	TGTGCCTGGGGAGCGGACCCTTCTGGGGCCAACGTCCTGACTTTC	CAWGADPSGANVLTF
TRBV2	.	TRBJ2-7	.	TGTGCCGGTGGGGACGGCTCTCCGCCCGAGCAGTACTTC	CAGGDGSPPEQYF